A single sample is the source of the 14 T cell receptor beta chains below, sequenced in a study of T cell changes during pregnancy in multiple sclerosis. Using immunoSEQ multiplex PCR, the repertoire was profiled, and TCRdb retains in-frame clones only, with some absent. The repertoire consists of around 110,000 clones, with 80% to 95% occurring once and the leading ten covering 0.65% to 0.9%. Sequenced material: peripheral blood, taken in the third trimester of pregnancy. Receptor source: a female donor in good health, enrolled as a control in a pregnancy study.

This rearrangement joins TRBV7-2 to TRBJ1-1, with a weak D call TRBD1 (6 bases). Germline V CDR1 and CDR2: SGHTA, FQGNSA. The CDR3 covers 15 residues. Deletions cut 3 bases from V and 1 base from J, with 12 bases between. DNA for the CDR3: TGTGCCAGCAGCTTGAAGACAGGCCCGAACACTGAAGCTTTCTTT. Translating gives CASSLKTGPNTEAFF.

The chain has TRBV14 and TRBJ1-3; 7 bases match TRBD1. V lost 1 base to trimming and J lost 0 bases; unmatched junction nucleotides: 6. Germline V lookup: CDR1 SGHDN, CDR2 FVKESK. This CDR3 has 17 amino acids. The CDR3 loop reads CASSQATGAHSGNTIYF. The CDR3 coding sequence is TGTGCCAGCAGCCAAGCTACAGGGGCTCACTCTGGAAACACCATATATTTT.

The chain links TRBV2 to TRBJ2-7; TRBD2 is a possible D gene (7 bases). The CDR3 length is 13 residues. Trimming shortened V by 3 bases and J by 5 bases, and 11 bases separated the two germline ends. Looked up from germline, CDR1 is SNHLY and CDR2 is FYNNEI. The CDR3 loop is CASSDWGGHEQYF. CDR3 DNA sequence: TGTGCCAGCAGTGATTGGGGGGGCCACGAGCAGTACTTC.

The rearrangement links TRBV27 to TRBJ2-1, with 7 positions matching TRBD1. V gave up 6 bases and J gave up 4 bases; unmatched junction bases: 6. The germline CDR1 and CDR2 sequences are MNHEY and SMNVEV (reference sequence). This CDR3 contains 14 residues. The CDR3 spells CASRGQTSYNEQFF. In DNA form, the CDR3 reads TGTGCCAGCAGGGGACAGACGTCTTACAATGAGCAGTTCTTC.

The chain is built from TRBV5-1 and TRBJ2-6; tentative D call: TRBD1 (6 bases). Germline-derived CDR1 and CDR2 are SGHRS and YFSETQ. V gave up 5 bases and J gave up 1 base, with 19 bases separating them. CDR3 length: 18 residues. The CDR3 sequence is CASSLQWGHSSGANVLTF. CDR3 nucleotides: TGCGCCAGCAGTCTCCAGTGGGGACATTCGTCTGGGGCCAACGTCCTGACTTTC.

This clone was counted a single time. V is TRBV4-3 and J is TRBJ2-7; 8 bases fit TRBD2. Trimming cost V 0 bases and J 3 bases; bases outside gene matches: 7. Germline assignment: CDR1 LGHNA and CDR2 YSLEER. The CDR3 covers 16 residues. The CDR3 protein is CASSQDRGGVIYEQYF. The CDR3 DNA reads as TGCGCCAGCAGCCAAGATCGGGGGGGAGTTATCTACGAGCAGTACTTC.

V and J are TRBV29-1 and TRBJ2-3, with TRBD1 matching over 8 bases. Trimming took 6 bases from V and 3 from J; bases not matched to a gene: 5. The CDR3 runs to 13 residues. Germline CDR1 reads SQVTM; CDR2 reads ANQGSEA. CDR3 sequence: CSVGQAGTDTQYF. DNA for the CDR3: TGCAGCGTGGGACAGGCGGGGACAGATACGCAGTATTTT.

This chain joins TRBV30 and TRBJ1-2; TRBD1 aligns across 9 bases. CDR3 length equals 13 residues. Germline V gives CDR1 GTSNPN, CDR2 SVGIG (reference sequence). With 3 bases clipped from V and 4 bases from J, the junction kept 3 bases outside the gene matches. The CDR3 is CAWSEQGAYGYTF. The CDR3 DNA sequence: TGTGCCTGGAGCGAACAGGGGGCCTATGGCTACACCTTC.

The rearrangement joins TRBV18 to TRBJ1-1; no clear D gene. In germline, CDR1 is KGHSH, CDR2 LQKENI. Trimming pared 2 bases from V and 1 base from J, leaving 11 bases between. The length of the CDR3 is 15 residues. CDR3 amino acids: CASSPFAGSNTEAFF. The CDR3 coding sequence is TGTGCCAGCTCACCATTCGCGGGTTCGAACACTGAAGCTTTCTTT.

This rearrangement joins TRBV5-1 to TRBJ2-3, with a weak D call TRBD2 (5 bases). V was pared by 5 bases and J by 2 bases, with 18 bases between. This CDR3 has 16 amino acids. Germline loops: CDR1 SGHRS, CDR2 YFSETQ. DNA for the CDR3: TGCGCCAGCAGACTAAAGAGGGCTACCTCCACAGATACGCAGTATTTT. It translates to CASRLKRATSTDTQYF.

In this sample, this clone turned up once. The chain employs TRBV5-1 and TRBJ2-5; 11 bases are a match to TRBD2. CDR1 is SGHRS and CDR2 is YFSETQ in the germline V gene. There are 15 residues in the CDR3. Losses at the gene ends were 3 bases for V and 11 bases for J; bases not matched to a gene: 12. The CDR3 protein is CASSSTLAGAGEQYF. CDR3 in DNA: TGCGCCAGCAGCTCGACACTAGCGGGGGCGGGAGAGCAGTACTTC.

The rearrangement joins TRBV7-9 to TRBJ2-7; D is undetermined. The germline V gene encodes CDR1 SEHNR and CDR2 FQNEAQ (reference sequence). The V gene lost 5 bases and the J gene lost 2 bases, with 16 bases spanning the gap. The CDR3 length is 15 residues. The CDR3 region has the DNA TGTGCCAGCAGCCAGGCCCGACGGCCGACCTACGAGCAGTACTTC. It specifies CASSQARRPTYEQYF.

This chain connects TRBV9 to TRBJ2-3; perhaps TRBD2 as D (5 bases). The CDR3 has 15 residues. Per germline, CDR1 SGDLS and CDR2 YYNGEE. Trimming took 1 base from V and 3 from J, leaving 12 bases between them. The CDR3 bases are TGTGCCAGCAGCGTAAGTCTAGCCTATACAGATACGCAGTATTTT. This sequence encodes CASSVSLAYTDTQYF.

J is TRBJ2-7 and V is TRBV5-4; TRBD1 matches 8 bases. The trim removed 3 bases at V and 2 bases at J, leaving 7 bases unmatched. Germline CDR1 is SGHNT and CDR2 is YYREEE (reference sequence). The CDR3 consists of 15 residues. This chain's CDR3 is CASSSRTGIAYEQYF. CDR3 sequence (DNA): TGTGCCAGCAGCTCCCGGACAGGGATAGCCTACGAGCAGTACTTC.